These T cell receptor beta chains were read from a single sample in a study of cytomegalovirus exposure and HLA in healthy donors. Sequencing used immunoSEQ multiplex PCR; TCRdb keeps in-frame clones, though not all of them. Of more than 150,000 clones in the sample, 75% to 85% are singletons; the top ten hold around 1.6%. Input material: PBMCs. The receptors derive from a man in his late teens or twenties in good health and CMV-seronegative. The CDR3 runs from the conserved cysteine through the conserved F or W. The order of the fields is CDR3 protein, CDR3 DNA, V gene, J gene, D gene, clone size. The D gene is left open where the match is weak. Only some rows state a clone size, as once, few, many or a class for expanded clones.

CDR3aa: CASSYSSPRIGAFF
CDR3nt: TGTGCCAGCAGTTACTCGAGCCCCAGAATCGGGGCTTTCTTT
v_gene: TRBV6-5
j_gene: TRBJ1-1
d_gene: NA
abundance: NA

CDR3aa: CASSLSSGEAFF
CDR3nt: TGTGCCAGCAGCTTATCGAGTGGTGAAGCTTTCTTT
v_gene: TRBV7-9
j_gene: TRBJ1-1
d_gene: NA
abundance: NA

CDR3aa: CASSRTAGTSMNTEAFF
CDR3nt: TGTGCCAGCAGCCGTACGGCTGGGACTTCGATGAACACTGAAGCTTTCTTT
v_gene: TRBV11-1
j_gene: TRBJ1-1
d_gene: NA
abundance: NA

CDR3aa: CASSRGQGASYEQYF
CDR3nt: TGTGCCAGCAGCCGCGGCCAGGGGGCCTCCTACGAGCAGTACTTC
v_gene: TRBV5-4
j_gene: TRBJ2-7
d_gene: TRBD1
abundance: NA

CDR3aa: CASQGAPPSPLHF
CDR3nt: TGTGCCAGCCAGGGGGCTCCCCCTTCACCCCTCCACTTT
v_gene: TRBV6-1
j_gene: TRBJ1-6
d_gene: TRBD1
abundance: NA

CDR3aa: CASGRGSLTF
CDR3nt: TGTGCCAGCGGCAGGGGTAGTCTAACCTTC
v_gene: TRBV28
j_gene: TRBJ1-2
d_gene: NA
abundance: NA

CDR3aa: CASSSRTSGAGTDTQYF
CDR3nt: TGTGCCAGCAGCTCCCGGACTAGCGGGGCAGGGACAGATACGCAGTATTTT
v_gene: TRBV7-2
j_gene: TRBJ2-3
d_gene: TRBD2
abundance: NA

CDR3aa: CASGQTRYEQYF
CDR3nt: TGTGCCAGTGGACAGACAAGATACGAGCAGTACTTC
v_gene: TRBV19
j_gene: TRBJ2-7
d_gene: NA
abundance: NA

CDR3aa: CAPSPEAFF
CDR3nt: TGTGCCCCTTCCCCTGAAGCTTTCTTT
v_gene: TRBV2
j_gene: TRBJ1-1
d_gene: NA
abundance: NA

CDR3aa: CASSPPGQETQYF
CDR3nt: TGTGCCAGCAGCCCCCCAGGGCAAGAGACCCAGTACTTC
v_gene: TRBV7-8
j_gene: TRBJ2-5
d_gene: NA
abundance: NA

CDR3aa: CASSQSGLSSSGANVLTF
CDR3nt: TGTGCCAGCAGCCAAAGCGGACTATCGAGCTCTGGGGCCAACGTCCTGACTTTC
v_gene: TRBV4-2
j_gene: TRBJ2-6
d_gene: NA
abundance: NA

CDR3aa: CASSFSLTSGPSYEQYF
CDR3nt: TGTGCCAGCAGTTTTTCACTTACTAGCGGCCCCTCCTACGAGCAGTACTTC
v_gene: TRBV28
j_gene: TRBJ2-7
d_gene: TRBD2
abundance: NA

CDR3aa: CASSLARFAATNEKLFF
CDR3nt: TGTGCCAGCAGCTTAGCGAGGTTCGCAGCAACTAATGAAAAACTGTTTTTT
v_gene: TRBV7-9
j_gene: TRBJ1-4
d_gene: NA
abundance: NA

CDR3aa: CAWSPRGGGFNYGYTF
CDR3nt: TGTGCCTGGAGTCCTCGGGGGGGAGGGTTCAACTATGGCTACACCTTC
v_gene: TRBV30
j_gene: TRBJ1-2
d_gene: NA
abundance: NA

CDR3aa: CASSPAIQETQYF
CDR3nt: TGTGCCAGCTCCCCCGCGATCCAAGAGACCCAGTACTTC
v_gene: TRBV18
j_gene: TRBJ2-5
d_gene: NA
abundance: NA

CDR3aa: CASSLVWSSTGIQYF
CDR3nt: TGTGCCAGCAGCTTAGTCTGGTCCTCCACTGGCATTCAGTACTTC
v_gene: TRBV7-2
j_gene: TRBJ2-4
d_gene: NA
abundance: few

CDR3aa: CATSRDRDFHGYTF
CDR3nt: TGTGCCACCAGCAGAGACAGAGACTTCCACGGCTACACCTTC
v_gene: TRBV15
j_gene: TRBJ1-2
d_gene: NA
abundance: once

CDR3aa: CSGRDDSHYEKLFF
CDR3nt: TGCAGCGGGCGGGATGACAGTCACTATGAAAAACTGTTTTTT
v_gene: TRBV29-1
j_gene: TRBJ1-4
d_gene: NA
abundance: once

CDR3aa: CALRQGSGELFF
CDR3nt: TGTGCCTTAAGACAGGGTTCCGGGGAGCTGTTTTTT
v_gene: TRBV19
j_gene: TRBJ2-2
d_gene: TRBD1
abundance: NA

CDR3aa: CASSLIAEGQYF
CDR3nt: TGTGCCAGCAGCTTAATCGCGGAAGGGCAGTACTTC
v_gene: TRBV7-3
j_gene: TRBJ2-7
d_gene: NA
abundance: once

CDR3aa: CATSREPGGAYEQYF
CDR3nt: TGTGCCACCAGCAGAGAGCCGGGGGGGGCTTACGAGCAGTACTTC
v_gene: TRBV15
j_gene: TRBJ2-7
d_gene: TRBD2
abundance: NA

CDR3aa: CASSSGYGELFF
CDR3nt: TGTGCCAGCAGCTCAGGTTATGGGGAGCTGTTTTTT
v_gene: TRBV7-2
j_gene: TRBJ2-2
d_gene: NA
abundance: NA

CDR3aa: CASSKDRSGNEKLFF
CDR3nt: TGTGCCAGCAGTAAAGACAGGTCCGGGAATGAAAAACTGTTTTTT
v_gene: TRBV6-6
j_gene: TRBJ1-4
d_gene: NA
abundance: NA

CDR3aa: CASNFLGTGNTGELFF
CDR3nt: TGTGCCAGCAATTTCCTCGGGACAGGGAACACCGGGGAGCTGTTTTTT
v_gene: TRBV5-5
j_gene: TRBJ2-2
d_gene: TRBD1
abundance: few

CDR3aa: CASSLEGQGYEQYF
CDR3nt: TGTGCCAGCAGCTTAGAGGGACAGGGGTACGAGCAGTACTTC
v_gene: TRBV7-9
j_gene: TRBJ2-7
d_gene: TRBD1
abundance: NA

CDR3aa: CASSVGPTELMNTEAFF
CDR3nt: TGTGCCAGCAGCGTCGGGCCGACAGAACTCATGAACACTGAAGCTTTCTTT
v_gene: TRBV9
j_gene: TRBJ1-1
d_gene: NA
abundance: few

CDR3aa: CATSGRGPYEKLFF
CDR3nt: TGTGCCACCAGCGGACGGGGTCCTTATGAAAAACTGTTTTTT
v_gene: TRBV15
j_gene: TRBJ1-4
d_gene: NA
abundance: NA

CDR3aa: CASSSEFMNTEAFF
CDR3nt: TGTGCCAGCAGTTCGGAGTTTATGAACACTGAAGCTTTCTTT
v_gene: TRBV27
j_gene: TRBJ1-1
d_gene: NA
abundance: NA

CDR3aa: CASSLAGSYNEQFF
CDR3nt: TGTGCCAGCAGCTTAGCCGGCTCCTACAATGAGCAGTTCTTC
v_gene: TRBV7-9
j_gene: TRBJ2-1
d_gene: NA
abundance: NA

CDR3aa: CASSPPTRANYGYTF
CDR3nt: TGTGCCAGCTCACCACCTACCAGGGCTAACTATGGCTACACCTTC
v_gene: TRBV18
j_gene: TRBJ1-2
d_gene: NA
abundance: NA

CDR3aa: CASSSPQGIGNTIYF
CDR3nt: TGTGCCAGCAGTTCCCCACAGGGAATCGGAAACACCATATATTTT
v_gene: TRBV28
j_gene: TRBJ1-3
d_gene: NA
abundance: NA

CDR3aa: CAISERDRGRYGYTF
CDR3nt: TGTGCCATCAGTGAGCGGGACAGGGGAAGATATGGCTACACCTTC
v_gene: TRBV10-3
j_gene: TRBJ1-2
d_gene: TRBD1
abundance: NA

CDR3aa: CASSPSGTEYGYTF
CDR3nt: TGCGCCAGCAGCCCATCCGGGACAGAATATGGCTACACCTTC
v_gene: TRBV5-1
j_gene: TRBJ1-2
d_gene: TRBD1
abundance: once

CDR3aa: CASSEYRGGSVGYTF
CDR3nt: TGTGCCAGCAGTGAATATCGGGGGGGCTCGGTTGGCTACACCTTC
v_gene: TRBV2
j_gene: TRBJ1-2
d_gene: NA
abundance: NA

CDR3aa: CTSSQEESDSDKETQYF
CDR3nt: TGCACCAGCAGCCAAGAAGAGTCGGACAGCGACAAAGAGACCCAGTACTTC
v_gene: TRBV1
j_gene: TRBJ2-5
d_gene: NA
abundance: once

CDR3aa: CASSLRWAGNEKLFF
CDR3nt: TGTGCCAGCAGCTTACGATGGGCAGGGAATGAAAAACTGTTTTTT
v_gene: TRBV11-2
j_gene: TRBJ1-4
d_gene: NA
abundance: NA

CDR3aa: CASSPPSGTSPGRGELFF
CDR3nt: TGTGCCAGCAGCCCTCCCTCCGGGACTAGCCCAGGAAGGGGGGAGCTGTTTTTT
v_gene: TRBV9
j_gene: TRBJ2-2
d_gene: TRBD2
abundance: NA

CDR3aa: CASSSPGQPKNIQYF
CDR3nt: TGTGCCAGCAGCTCGCCCGGACAACCGAAAAACATTCAGTACTTC
v_gene: TRBV5-6
j_gene: TRBJ2-4
d_gene: NA
abundance: NA

CDR3aa: CASSSGRGVSGANVLTF
CDR3nt: TGTGCCAGCAGTTCTGGCAGGGGCGTCTCTGGGGCCAACGTCCTGACTTTC
v_gene: TRBV28
j_gene: TRBJ2-6
d_gene: NA
abundance: once

CDR3aa: CASSEQGTFSEQYF
CDR3nt: TGTGCCAGCAGTGAACAGGGGACCTTCTCGGAGCAGTACTTC
v_gene: TRBV2
j_gene: TRBJ2-5
d_gene: NA
abundance: once

CDR3aa: CASSQGAAAGEQYF
CDR3nt: TGCGCCAGCAGCCAGGGGGCCGCGGCAGGGGAGCAGTACTTC
v_gene: TRBV4-1
j_gene: TRBJ2-7
d_gene: NA
abundance: NA

CDR3aa: CATPGRYEQYF
CDR3nt: TGTGCCACCCCTGGGCGTTACGAGCAGTACTTC
v_gene: TRBV6-8
j_gene: TRBJ2-7
d_gene: NA
abundance: NA

CDR3aa: CASSFATGSTDTQYF
CDR3nt: TGTGCCAGCAGCTTCGCAACAGGTAGCACAGATACGCAGTATTTT
v_gene: TRBV11-3
j_gene: TRBJ2-3
d_gene: NA
abundance: NA

CDR3aa: CASSFDSLSSSYEQYF
CDR3nt: TGTGCCAGCAGCTTCGACAGCCTGTCATCTTCCTACGAGCAGTACTTC
v_gene: TRBV7-8
j_gene: TRBJ2-7
d_gene: NA
abundance: NA

CDR3aa: CASSLTSGRDIQYF
CDR3nt: TGTGCCAGCAGCTTGACTAGCGGGAGAGACATTCAGTACTTC
v_gene: TRBV5-4
j_gene: TRBJ2-4
d_gene: TRBD2
abundance: NA

CDR3aa: CATRAGQVTDTQYF
CDR3nt: TGTGCCACCAGGGCGGGACAGGTCACAGATACGCAGTATTTT
v_gene: TRBV15
j_gene: TRBJ2-3
d_gene: TRBD1
abundance: NA

CDR3aa: CASSLQGQLELFF
CDR3nt: TGCGCCAGCAGCTTGCAAGGACAGTTGGAACTGTTTTTT
v_gene: TRBV5-1
j_gene: TRBJ1-4
d_gene: NA
abundance: NA

CDR3aa: CAWSVGTLADSYNEQFF
CDR3nt: TGTGCCTGGAGTGTGGGGACTCTAGCGGACTCCTACAATGAGCAGTTCTTC
v_gene: TRBV30
j_gene: TRBJ2-1
d_gene: TRBD2
abundance: NA

CDR3aa: CASSTLAGIAKNIQYF
CDR3nt: TGTGCCAGTAGTACGCTAGCGGGGATAGCCAAAAACATTCAGTACTTC
v_gene: TRBV19
j_gene: TRBJ2-4
d_gene: TRBD2
abundance: NA

CDR3aa: CASSLGLAGLTGELFF
CDR3nt: TGTGCCAGCAGCTTAGGGCTAGCGGGCCTTACCGGGGAGCTGTTTTTT
v_gene: TRBV13
j_gene: TRBJ2-2
d_gene: TRBD2
abundance: NA